This T cell receptor (beta chain) is drawn from a study of cytomegalovirus exposure and HLA in healthy donors. Study background: From HLA-typed donors, an early data release held about 85 million unique TCRs.

This clone is a singleton in its sample. What it binds is not known. The CDR3 contains 12 residues. V was pared by 2 bases and J by 7 bases, with 4 bases of the junction left unmatched. CDR1 is GTSNPN and CDR2 is SVGIG in the germline V gene (reference sequence). Overall study results and limits: What a later analysis showed was that several of the most significant clusters appeared linked to common viral pathogens.

The primer mix had 60 Vbeta and 13 Jbeta primers. How the authors handled the data: A follow-up analysis tallied 86 million or so unique TCR beta chains, roughly 11 million shared. The table came from immunoSEQ multiplex PCR; TCRdb's copy has only in-frame clones and leaves some out. From that table come the V and J calls and clone size; the DNA was used to work out D and trimming. This sample has under 150,000 clones, with approximately 84% found just once. The clonotype comes from a middle-aged woman in good health and CMV-seronegative. V gene TRBV30 combines with J gene TRBJ1-2, with 7 bases aligning to TRBD1. The sample consisted of PBMCs. As DNA, the CDR3 is TGTGCCTGGAGTCGTAACAGGGGTGGCTACACCTTC. Encoded protein: CAWSRNRGGYTF. Drawing the rest from reference TRBV30 and TRBJ1-2, the complete variable domain is SQTIHQWPATLVQPVGSPLSLECTVEGTSNPNLYWYRQAAGRGLQLLFYSVGIGQISSEVPQNLSASRPQDRQFILSSKKLLLSDSGFYLCAWSRNRGGYTFGSGTRLTVV.